Below, 2 T cell receptor beta chains from the same sample are listed, as sequenced in a study of blood T cells in healthy people across ages. Alongside a J-beta primer mix, a sample-barcoded 5' primer served in a second PCR lasting about 6 to 11 cycles. TCRdb processed the 5' RACE reads anew with MiXCR; each CDR3 protein has one entry. The sample consists of over 1,500,000 distinct CDR3 sequences, approximately 39% of them appearing once. Sequenced sample: blood. The receptors derive from a human donor in good health.

On this clonotype itself: A junction end diverges from the germline sequence, so it may reflect a read error. This chain joins TRBV27 and TRBJ2-1; D not resolved. CDR3 length equals 16 residues. Germline values: CDR1 MNHEY, CDR2 SMNVEV (reference sequence). CDR3: CASSLVNRGSYNEQFF. The CDR3 DNA sequence: TGCGCCAGCAGTTTAGTGAACAGAGGCTCCTACAATGAGCAGTTCTTC.

This clonotype was counted only a few times. V and J are TRBV12-3 or TRBV12-4 and TRBJ2-1; 7 bases match TRBD1. V lost 5 bases, J lost 8 bases, and 3 bases stayed unmatched. CDR3 size: 12 residues. The CDR3 DNA reads TGTGCCAGCAGTGCGACAGGGCATGAGCAGTTCTTC. Its protein product is CASSATGHEQFF.